The present TCR beta chain was sequenced within a study of OX40 agonist ivuxolimab in advanced cancers. Study findings and constraints: Relative to CD4+, CD8+ T cells held more expanded clones on average.

TCRdb's table, derived via immunoSEQ multiplex PCR, lists solely in-frame clones and lacks some. The data show about 84,000 clones, 94% seen once. This CDR3 is built from 19 residues. As regards this clone: The antigen is undetermined.

The TCR comes from an adult with an advanced solid tumor such as melanoma, head and neck, liver or kidney cancer. V and J are TRBV21-1 and TRBJ2-5; TRBD2 is the table's D call, not checked against the DNA. TRBV21-1 represents a pseudogene. Specimen: CD4+ or CD8+ T cells sorted from blood, collected in a trial of the OX40 agonist ivuxolimab. The CDR3 sequence is CASSKFPPSPLAGAGAQYF. CDR3 sequence (DNA): TGTGCCAGCAGCAAATTTCCCCCCTCCCCCCTAGCGGGGGCCGGAGCCCAGTACTTC.